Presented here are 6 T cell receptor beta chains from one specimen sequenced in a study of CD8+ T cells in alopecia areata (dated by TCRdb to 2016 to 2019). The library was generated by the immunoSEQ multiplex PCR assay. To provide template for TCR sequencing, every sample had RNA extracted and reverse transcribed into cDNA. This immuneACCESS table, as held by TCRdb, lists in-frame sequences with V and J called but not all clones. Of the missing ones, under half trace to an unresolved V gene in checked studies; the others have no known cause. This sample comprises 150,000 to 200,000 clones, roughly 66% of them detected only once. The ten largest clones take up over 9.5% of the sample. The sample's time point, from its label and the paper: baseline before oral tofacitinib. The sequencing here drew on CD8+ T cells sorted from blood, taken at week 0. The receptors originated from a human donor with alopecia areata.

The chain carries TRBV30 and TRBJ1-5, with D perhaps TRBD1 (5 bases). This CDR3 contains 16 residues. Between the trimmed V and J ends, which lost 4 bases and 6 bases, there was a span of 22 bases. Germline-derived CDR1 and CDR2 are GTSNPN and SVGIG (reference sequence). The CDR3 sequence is CAWTQYGAGIGQPQHF. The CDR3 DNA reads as TGTGCCTGGACGCAATACGGGGCAGGGATAGGTCAGCCCCAGCATTTT.

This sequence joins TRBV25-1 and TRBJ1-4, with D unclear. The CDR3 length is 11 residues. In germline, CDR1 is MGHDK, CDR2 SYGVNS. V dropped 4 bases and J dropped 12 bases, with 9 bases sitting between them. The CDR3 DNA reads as TGTGCCAGCAGTGTGGGGTCGGAACTGTTTTTT. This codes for CASSVGSELFF.

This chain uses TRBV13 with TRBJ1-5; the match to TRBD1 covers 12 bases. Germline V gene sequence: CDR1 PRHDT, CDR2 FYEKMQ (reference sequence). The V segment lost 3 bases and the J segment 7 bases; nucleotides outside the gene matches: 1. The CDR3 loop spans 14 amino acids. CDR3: CASSFGTGGQPQHF. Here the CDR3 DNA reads TGTGCCAGCAGCTTTGGGACAGGGGGCCAGCCCCAGCATTTT. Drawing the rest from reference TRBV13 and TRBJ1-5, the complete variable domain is AAGVIQSPRHLIKEKRETATLKCYPIPRHDTVYWYQQGPGQDPQFLISFYEKMQSDKGSIPDRFSAQQFSDYHSELNMSSLELGDSALYFCASSFGTGGQPQHFGDGTRLSIL.

The CDR3 sequence: CASRDRGEEAFF. The CDR3 coding sequence is TGCGCCAGCAGGGACAGGGGCGAGGAAGCTTTCTTT. The rearrangement uses TRBV10-2 and TRBJ1-1; 9 positions agree with TRBD1. V dropped 6 bases and J dropped 8; count of bases not matched to a gene: 4. The CDR3 consists of 12 residues. Germline V gives CDR1 WSHSY, CDR2 SAAADI.

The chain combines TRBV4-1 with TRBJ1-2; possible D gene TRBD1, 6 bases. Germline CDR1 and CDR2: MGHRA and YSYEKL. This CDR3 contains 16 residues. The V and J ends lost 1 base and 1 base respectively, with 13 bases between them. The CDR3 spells CASSQVATGDNYGYTF. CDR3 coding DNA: TGCGCCAGCAGCCAAGTTGCGACAGGAGATAACTATGGCTACACCTTC.

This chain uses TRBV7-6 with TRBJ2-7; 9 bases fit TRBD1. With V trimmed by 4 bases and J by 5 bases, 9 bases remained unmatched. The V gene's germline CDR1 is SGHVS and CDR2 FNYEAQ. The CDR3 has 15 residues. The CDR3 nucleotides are TGTGCCAGCAGCTGGTCTGACAGGGGGAGTCACGAGCAGTACTTC. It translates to CASSWSDRGSHEQYF.